The present TCR beta chain was sequenced within a study of glioma-infiltrating T cells after dendritic cell vaccination. Background on the study: Dendritic cell vaccination trial patients had either newly diagnosed or recurrent glioblastoma. Autologous tumor lysate was loaded overnight onto monocyte-derived dendritic cells grown approximately seven days with IL-4 and GM-CSF.

All glioblastoma patients lacked an isocitrate dehydrogenase mutation. TCRB CDR3 was amplified from 2 ug genomic DNA or less. The assay was immunoSEQ multiplex PCR, and TCRdb's table has in-frame clones only and misses some. The table has tens of thousands of clones, roughly 85% seen once. The clonotype originates from a human donor with glioblastoma. Source: blood, taken before dendritic cell vaccination.

The CDR3 DNA reads TGTGCCTGGAGTGTAGTGCTAGCGGGGCGATACAATGAGCAGTTCTTC. Its protein product is CAWSVVLAGRYNEQFF. The V gene is TRBV30, the J gene TRBJ2-1, with TRBD2 identical over 9 bases. Germline V lookup: CDR1 GTSNPN, CDR2 SVGIG (reference sequence). The CDR3 consists of 16 residues. Trimming at V came to 0 bases and at J to 4 bases, leaving 7 bases not matched to a gene.